The 6 T cell receptor beta chains given below trace back to one sample, sequenced in a study of CD8+CD57+ T cells in acquired aplastic anemia. Individuals selected for sequencing had exhibited CD8+CD57+ cell expansion on flow cytometry. For CDR3 and TCR beta VDJ profiling, genomic DNA was the template used. One entry per CDR3 protein, called by TCRdb with MiXCR from the reads. The data hold some 180,000 distinct CDR3 sequences, with roughly 65% observed a single time. Specimen: sorted CD4+, CD8+, or CD8+CD57+ T cells (not recorded which) from PBMCs. These receptors were collected from a human donor with aplastic anemia.

This chain links TRBV7-2 with TRBJ2-3, with TRBD1 as a possible D gene (6 bases). Trimming left V 6 bases short and J 2 bases short, with 18 bases between. Germline lookup yields CDR1 SGHTA and CDR2 FQGNSA. This CDR3 region has 16 residues. In DNA form, the CDR3 reads TGTGCCAGCAGGACAACGGACAGATTCCTCACAGATACGCAGTATTTT. Residues: CASRTTDRFLTDTQYF.

The chain is built from TRBV25-1 and TRBJ2-3, with D possibly matching TRBD1 (6 bases). CDR1 MGHDK and CDR2 SYGVNS come from the germline V gene. CDR3 length: 15 amino acids. V was clipped by 3 bases and J by 5 bases, with 15 bases between them. CDR3 in DNA: TGTGCCAGCAGTGATGTACAGGGCCTTGAAGATACGCAGTATTTT. Amino acid sequence: CASSDVQGLEDTQYF.

V is TRBV5-1 and J is TRBJ2-1, with 10 bases that match TRBD2. The CDR3 runs 15 residues. Germline V CDR1 and CDR2: SGHRS, YFSETQ. Trimming removed 1 base from V and 9 bases from J; junction bases left unmatched: 7. This CDR3 is CASSLLPSGSGEQFF. The CDR3 DNA follows: TGCGCCAGCAGCTTGCTCCCTAGCGGGAGTGGTGAGCAGTTCTTC.

This clonotype was observed once. The J gene is TRBJ1-5, the V gene TRBV10-3; D perhaps matches TRBD1 (6 bases). Trimming took 4 bases from V and 1 from J, leaving 8 bases between them. Germline loops: CDR1 ENHRY, CDR2 SYGVKD. This CDR3 spans 14 amino acids. DNA of the CDR3: TGTGCCATCAGTGTGGGGGCAAGCAATCAGCCCCAGCATTTT. Translating gives CAISVGASNQPQHF.

The DNA for the CDR3 is TGCAGCGTTGTGGACAGGGCCGTGAACGAAAAACTGTTTTTT. Protein product: CSVVDRAVNEKLFF. The rearrangement links TRBV29-1 to TRBJ1-4, with 8 bases that match TRBD1. The ends lost 4 bases at V and 8 bases at J; junction bases unmatched: 9. The germline V gene has CDR1 SQVTM and CDR2 ANQGSEA. The CDR3 is 14 amino acids.

This clonotype was found many times. The J gene is TRBJ2-7, the V gene TRBV19, with 7 bases matching TRBD1. CDR1 is LNHDA, CDR2 SQIVND, per germline (reference sequence). The CDR3 is made up of 14 amino acids. The J segment lost 10 bases and the V segment lost 0 bases, leaving 9 bases of the junction unmatched. The CDR3 region is CASSIDPTGRDQYF. The CDR3 nucleotides are TGTGCCAGTAGTATAGACCCGACAGGGCGCGACCAGTACTTC.